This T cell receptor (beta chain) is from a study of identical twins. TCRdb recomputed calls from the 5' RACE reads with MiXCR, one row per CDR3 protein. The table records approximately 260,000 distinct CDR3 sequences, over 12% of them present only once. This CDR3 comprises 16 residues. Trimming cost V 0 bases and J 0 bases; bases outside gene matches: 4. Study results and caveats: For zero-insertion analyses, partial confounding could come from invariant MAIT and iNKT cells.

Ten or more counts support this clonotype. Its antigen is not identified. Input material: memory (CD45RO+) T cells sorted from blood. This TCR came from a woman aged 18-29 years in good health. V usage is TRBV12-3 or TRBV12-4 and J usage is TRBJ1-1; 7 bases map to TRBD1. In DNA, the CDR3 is TGTGCCAGCAGTTTAGCCTCAGGGGGGATGAACACTGAAGCTTTCTTT. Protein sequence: CASSLASGGMNTEAFF.